A selection of T cell receptor beta chains follows, all from one sample in a study of T cell responses to AZD1222 COVID-19 vaccine. This table comes from immunoSEQ multiplex PCR, and its TCRdb copy is limited to in-frame clones, with some not included. Here the sample spans under 150,000 clones, nearly 95% being singletons. Sequencing used peripheral blood, obtained on day 0 of AZD1222 vaccination. All receptors come from an adult in good health. CDR3s include the opening cysteine and the closing phenylalanine or tryptophan. The D gene is left open where the match is weak. Only part of the rows carry a size: once, few, many, or a class if the clone is expanded.

V gene	clone size	J gene	D gene	CDR3 DNA	CDR3 protein
TRBV3-1/TRBV3-2	.	TRBJ1-2	TRBD1	TGTGCCAGCAGGGGGACAGGGGGCCCCAACTATGGCTACACCTTC	CASRGTGGPNYGYTF
TRBV11-2	.	TRBJ1-2	TRBD1	TGTGCCAGCAGTCTGGGACAGGGGCCTACTAACTATGGCTACACCTTC	CASSLGQGPTNYGYTF
TRBV5-1	.	TRBJ2-3	.	TGCGCCAGCAAGGGATACACAGATACGCAGTATTTT	CASKGYTDTQYF
TRBV12-3/TRBV12-4	.	TRBJ1-1	.	TGTGCCAGCAGTTTAATCCTCAACACTGAAGCTTTCTTT	CASSLILNTEAFF
TRBV18	.	TRBJ2-3	.	TGTGCCAGCTCACCTCGACAGGAACCGAGCACAGATACGCAGTATTTT	CASSPRQEPSTDTQYF
TRBV3-1/TRBV3-2	few	TRBJ1-3	.	TGTGCCAGCAGCCAAGCATCCTCTGGAAACACCATATATTTT	CASSQASSGNTIYF
TRBV15	.	TRBJ1-1	.	TGTGCCACCAGCGGCGGTCCACGGGGGATTAACACTGAAGCTTTCTTT	CATSGGPRGINTEAFF
TRBV5-1	.	TRBJ1-3	.	TGCGCCAGCAGCTTGGAGGGTTTCTTTGGAAACACCATATATTTT	CASSLEGFFGNTIYF
TRBV2	.	TRBJ1-5	.	TGTGCCAGCAGTGGGGGACGGGGGAGCAATCAGCCCCAGCATTTT	CASSGGRGSNQPQHF
TRBV5-1	.	TRBJ2-1	TRBD2	TGCGCCAGCAGCTTCGGCAGCGGGGGGGCCTGGAATGAGCAGTTCTTC	CASSFGSGGAWNEQFF
TRBV19	.	TRBJ2-1	TRBD2	TGTGCCAGTAGTGCCCGACTAGCGGGGCCCTACAATGAGCAGTTCTTC	CASSARLAGPYNEQFF
TRBV9	.	TRBJ1-6	.	TGTGCCAGCAGCACCTTGGGGCAGGGAAATTCACCCCTCCACTTT	CASSTLGQGNSPLHF
TRBV5-4	.	TRBJ1-2	TRBD1	TGTGCCAGCAGAGGACAGGGGGAAATCTATGGCTACACCTTC	CASRGQGEIYGYTF
TRBV30	once	TRBJ1-1	.	TGTGCCTCCCGGGGCGACTTGGGCACTGAAGCTTTCTTT	CASRGDLGTEAFF
TRBV5-1	.	TRBJ1-1	.	TGCGCCAGCAGCGTACTACCGGGACACCTCATGAACACTGAAGCTTTCTTT	CASSVLPGHLMNTEAFF
TRBV19	.	TRBJ2-3	TRBD2	TGTGCCAGTAGCCCTCTAGCGGGGGGCACAGATACGCAGTATTTT	CASSPLAGGTDTQYF
TRBV10-3	.	TRBJ2-5	TRBD2	TGTGCCATCAGTGCGGGACTAGCGGGGCAAGAGACCCAGTACTTC	CAISAGLAGQETQYF